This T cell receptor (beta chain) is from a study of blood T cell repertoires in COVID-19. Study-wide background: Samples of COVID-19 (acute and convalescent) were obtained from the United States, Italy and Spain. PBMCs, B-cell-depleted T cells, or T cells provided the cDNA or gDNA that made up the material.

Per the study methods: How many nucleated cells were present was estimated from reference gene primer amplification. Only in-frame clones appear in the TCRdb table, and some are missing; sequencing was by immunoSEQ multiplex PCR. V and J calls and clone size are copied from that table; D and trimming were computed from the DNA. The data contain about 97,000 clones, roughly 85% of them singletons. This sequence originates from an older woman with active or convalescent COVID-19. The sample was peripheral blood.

In DNA, the CDR3 is TGTGCCTGGGGGGAGACTGAAGCTTTCTTT. This gives the protein CAWGETEAFF. This chain uses TRBV30 with TRBJ1-1; no definite D call. Germline CDR1 and CDR2: GTSNPN and SVGIG (reference sequence). V was pared by 5 bases and J by 5 bases, with 6 bases between. The CDR3 covers 10 residues.